These 8 T cell receptor beta chains originate from one sample sequenced in a study of cytomegalovirus exposure and HLA in healthy donors. PCR amplification relied on 60 Vbeta primers (plus 13 Jbeta primers). This table comes from immunoSEQ multiplex PCR, and its TCRdb copy is limited to in-frame clones, with some not included. This sample has over 70,000 clones; roughly 67% occur once, and the top ten carry 7.5% to 9%. Sequencing was performed on PBMCs. These receptors were obtained from a man in his forties in good health and CMV-seropositive.

The V and J genes are TRBV6-5 and TRBJ2-7; 7 bases fit TRBD2. Germline V CDR1 and CDR2: MNHEY, SVGAGI. Unmatched junction bases numbered 8, after V lost 4 bases and J lost 2 bases. The CDR3 is 15 residues long. The DNA for the CDR3 is TGTGCCAGCAGTTCCCCGGGCGGGGGAACCTACGAGCAGTACTTC. Translated, it gives CASSSPGGGTYEQYF.

This clone was found a few times. The chain carries TRBV6-6 and TRBJ1-3; D is ambiguous. With 5 bases removed from V and 1 base from J, the gap between germline ends came to 3 bases. The CDR3 extends over 12 amino acids. Germline loops: CDR1 MNHNY, CDR2 SVGAGI (reference sequence). For the CDR3, the DNA is TGTGCCAGCAGTCCTTCTGGAAACACCATATATTTT. Protein: CASSPSGNTIYF.

The chain is built from TRBV19 and TRBJ1-1, with D perhaps matching TRBD1 (5 bases). The CDR3 contains 14 residues. The V end lost 7 bases, the J end lost 1 base, and 13 bases lay between the germline ends. From germline, CDR1 is LNHDA and CDR2 SQIVND (reference sequence). The CDR3 DNA reads as TGTGCCAGTAATATTGGGGGGTCGAACACTGAAGCTTTCTTT. It specifies CASNIGGSNTEAFF.

V gene TRBV29-1 combines with J gene TRBJ1-5; weak D call: TRBD1 (5 bases). Germline lookup yields CDR1 SQVTM and CDR2 ANQGSEA. Trimming took off 2 bases at V and 4 bases at J, with 9 bases between the two ends. The CDR3 extends over 13 amino acids. CDR3: CSVERQQNQPQHF. CDR3 bases: TGCAGCGTTGAACGACAGCAGAATCAGCCCCAGCATTTT.

The V call is TRBV28, the J call TRBJ1-1, with unresolved D. The CDR3 contains 11 residues. Germline CDR1 is MDHEN and CDR2 is SYDVKM. V was cut by 3 bases and J by 10 bases, with 9 bases left in between. The CDR3 nucleotides read TGTGCCAGCAGTTTGGGCAGGCGAGCTTTCTTT. Protein: CASSLGRRAFF.

A few counts support this clone. The V call is TRBV11-2, the J call TRBJ1-5; D uncertain. CDR1 is SGHAT, CDR2 FQNNGV, per germline. Trimming left V 5 bases short and J 7 bases short, with 15 bases between. This CDR3 contains 14 residues. CDR3 amino acids: CASSPDSISQPQHF. As DNA, the CDR3 is TGTGCCAGCAGCCCTGACTCCATTTCCCAGCCCCAGCATTTT.

This clone was seen only a few times. The chain carries TRBV4-1 and TRBJ1-5; D gene unclear. The V gene lost 3 bases and the J gene lost 2 bases, with 11 bases spanning the gap. The CDR3 covers 15 residues. CDR1 and CDR2 from the germline V gene are MGHRA and YSYEKL. For the CDR3, the DNA is TGCGCCAGCAGCCATCGGGTTGACGGCAATCAGCCCCAGCATTTT. It specifies CASSHRVDGNQPQHF.

The chain links TRBV19 to TRBJ2-6, with D possibly TRBD2 on 7 matching bases. The CDR3 has 16 residues. V gave up 3 bases and J gave up 2 bases, with 11 bases separating them. Germline V gene lookup returns CDR1 LNHDA and CDR2 SQIVND (reference sequence). CDR3 loop: CASSIEGGAGANVLTF. The CDR3 DNA sequence: TGTGCCAGTAGTATCGAAGGGGGGGCTGGGGCCAACGTCCTGACTTTC. The whole variable domain, filled in from reference TRBV19 and TRBJ2-6, reads DGGITQSPKYLFRKEGQNVTLSCEQNLNHDAMYWYRQDPGQGLRLIYYSQIVNDFQKGDIAEGYSVSREKKESFPLTVTSAQKNPTAFYLCASSIEGGAGANVLTFGAGSRLTVL.